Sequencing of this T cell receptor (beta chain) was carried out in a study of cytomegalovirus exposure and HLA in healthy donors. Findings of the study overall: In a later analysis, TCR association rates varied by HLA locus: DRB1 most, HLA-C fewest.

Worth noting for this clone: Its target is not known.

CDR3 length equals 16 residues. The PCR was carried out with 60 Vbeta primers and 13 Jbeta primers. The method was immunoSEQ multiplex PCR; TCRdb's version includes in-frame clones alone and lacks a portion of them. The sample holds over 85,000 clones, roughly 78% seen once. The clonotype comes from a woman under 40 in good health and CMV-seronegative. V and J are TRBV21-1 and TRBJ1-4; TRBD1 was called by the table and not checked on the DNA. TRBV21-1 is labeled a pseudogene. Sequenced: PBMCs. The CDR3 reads CASSKVGGQINEKLFF. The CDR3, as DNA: TGTGCCAGCAGCAAAGTAGGGGGCCAGATAAATGAAAAACTGTTTTTT.